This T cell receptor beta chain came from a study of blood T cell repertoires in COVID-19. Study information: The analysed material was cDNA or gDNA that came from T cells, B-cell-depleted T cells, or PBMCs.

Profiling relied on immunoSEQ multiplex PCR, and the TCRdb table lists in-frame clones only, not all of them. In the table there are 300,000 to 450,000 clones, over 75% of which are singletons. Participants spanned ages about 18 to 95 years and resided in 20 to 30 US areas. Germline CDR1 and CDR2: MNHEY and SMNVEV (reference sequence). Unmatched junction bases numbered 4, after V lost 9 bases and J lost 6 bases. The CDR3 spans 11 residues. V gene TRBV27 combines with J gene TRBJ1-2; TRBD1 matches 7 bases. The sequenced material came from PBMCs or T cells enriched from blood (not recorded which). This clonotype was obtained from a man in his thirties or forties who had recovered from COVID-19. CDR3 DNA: TGTGCCAGTAGGACAGGCAATGGCTACACCTTC. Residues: CASRTGNGYTF.